Listed below are T cell receptor beta chains from one sample, sequenced in a study of T cell responses to AZD1222 COVID-19 vaccine. Produced via immunoSEQ multiplex PCR; TCRdb's table is partial and in-frame only. This sample yields 75,000 to 100,000 clones, of which 90% are seen a single time; over 7.5% belongs to the top ten. The specimen was peripheral blood, collected on day 0 of AZD1222 vaccination. These receptor sequences come from an adult in good health. Each CDR3 is given with its conserved first and last residue. Each record gives: V gene, J gene, D gene, clone size, CDR3 protein, CDR3 DNA. The D gene is left open where the match is weak. The size entry is marked missing in some rows and otherwise reads once, few, many or a size class.

TRBV7-9,TRBJ1-4,NA,NA,CASSLAGTNEKLFF,TGTGCCAGCAGCTTAGCGGGGACGAATGAAAAACTGTTTTTT
TRBV7-9,TRBJ1-6,NA,NA,CASSVTQGSNSPLHF,TGTGCCAGCAGCGTTACGCAGGGGTCTAATTCACCCCTCCACTTT
TRBV19,TRBJ2-5,TRBD1,NA,CASKGTGKETQYF,TGTGCCAGTAAGGGGACAGGCAAAGAGACCCAGTACTTC
TRBV18,TRBJ2-2,NA,NA,CASSPFRTGELFF,TGTGCCAGCTCACCATTCCGAACCGGGGAGCTGTTTTTT
TRBV27,TRBJ1-4,NA,NA,CASSPWDIATNEKLFF,TGTGCCAGCAGTCCCTGGGACATTGCAACTAATGAAAAACTGTTTTTT
TRBV3-1/TRBV3-2,TRBJ1-4,TRBD1,NA,CASSTTGGGREKLFF,TGTGCCAGCAGCACCACAGGGGGCGGCAGGGAAAAACTGTTTTTT
TRBV2,TRBJ1-5,NA,NA,CASNLIPNQPQHF,TGTGCCAGCAATCTTATCCCAAATCAGCCCCAGCATTTT
TRBV12-3/TRBV12-4,TRBJ1-2,TRBD1,few,CASSWDRGYGYTF,TGTGCCAGCAGTTGGGACAGGGGCTATGGCTACACCTTC
TRBV7-2,TRBJ2-2,NA,NA,CASSLSGIEATGELFF,TGTGCCAGCAGCTTATCGGGGATCGAGGCCACCGGGGAGCTGTTTTTT
TRBV2,TRBJ1-5,NA,NA,CASSWARESNQPQHF,TGTGCCAGCAGTTGGGCCAGGGAGAGCAATCAGCCCCAGCATTTT
TRBV29-1,TRBJ1-1,NA,NA,CSVEQTDNTEAFF,TGCAGCGTTGAACAGACAGATAACACTGAAGCTTTCTTT
TRBV25-1,TRBJ1-2,NA,NA,CASSVKNYGYTF,TGTGCCAGCAGTGTGAAAAACTATGGCTACACCTTC
TRBV11-3,TRBJ2-6,NA,once,CASSLNPGANVLTF,TGTGCCAGCAGCTTAAATCCTGGGGCCAACGTCCTGACTTTC
TRBV11-3,TRBJ1-6,NA,NA,CASSFRDNNSPLHF,TGTGCCAGCAGCTTCCGGGACAATAATTCACCCCTCCACTTT
TRBV7-8,TRBJ1-5,TRBD1,NA,CASSFRGTGRPQPQHF,TGTGCCAGCAGCTTCCGAGGGACAGGGAGGCCTCAGCCCCAGCATTTT
TRBV6-1,TRBJ1-2,TRBD1,NA,CASSEADRAGYGYTF,TGTGCCAGCAGTGAAGCGGACAGGGCGGGCTATGGCTACACCTTC
TRBV5-4,TRBJ2-1,NA,NA,CASSPDRTLHNEQFF,TGTGCCAGCAGCCCGGACAGAACCCTACACAATGAGCAGTTCTTC
TRBV9,TRBJ1-1,NA,NA,CASSREQDSRLDAPFF,TGTGCCAGCAGCCGAGAGCAAGATAGTAGGCTGGACGCTCCTTTCTTT
TRBV6-1,TRBJ1-6,NA,once,CASSEEGGRSPLHF,TGTGCCAGCAGTGAAGAGGGGGGCCGTTCACCCCTCCACTTT
TRBV10-3,TRBJ1-5,NA,once,CAISEAGLGNQPQHF,TGTGCCATCAGTGAGGCTGGGCTAGGTAATCAGCCCCAGCATTTT
TRBV7-3,TRBJ2-1,TRBD1,once,CASSQGQGVNEQFF,TGTGCCAGCAGCCAGGGACAGGGTGTGAATGAGCAGTTCTTC
TRBV11-1,TRBJ2-3,TRBD2,NA,CASATSEDTQYF,TGTGCCAGCGCTACTAGCGAAGATACGCAGTATTTT
TRBV24-1,TRBJ1-1,NA,NA,CATSDLHLGEAFF,TGTGCCACCAGTGATTTGCATCTGGGTGAAGCTTTCTTT
TRBV4-2,TRBJ1-1,TRBD1,NA,CASGRTGEGNTEAFF,TGTGCCAGCGGACGAACAGGGGAGGGGAACACTGAAGCTTTCTTT
TRBV24-1,TRBJ1-2,TRBD1,NA,CATQGASYTF,TGTGCCACTCAGGGGGCTAGCTACACCTTC
TRBV5-1,TRBJ1-6,NA,NA,CASPYDSSYNSPLHF,TGCGCCAGCCCCTACGACAGCTCCTATAATTCACCCCTCCACTTT
TRBV19,TRBJ2-1,TRBD2,NA,CASTRSGTSKQFF,TGTGCCAGTACCCGCTCGGGGACTAGCAAGCAGTTCTTC
TRBV4-3,TRBJ1-1,NA,NA,CASSQDPFAGDPEAFF,TGCGCCAGCAGCCAAGATCCCTTTGCCGGGGATCCCGAAGCTTTCTTT
TRBV18,TRBJ1-5,NA,once,CASSPEGSQPQHF,TGTGCCAGCTCACCGGAGGGTTCTCAGCCCCAGCATTTT
TRBV6-2/TRBV6-3,TRBJ2-1,NA,NA,CASSYVGTAFYEQFF,TGTGCCAGCAGTTACGTAGGGACGGCCTTTTATGAGCAGTTCTTC
TRBV15,TRBJ2-7,TRBD1,NA,CATRAGTAYEQYF,TGTGCCACCAGAGCCGGGACAGCCTACGAGCAGTACTTC
TRBV5-8,TRBJ1-2,NA,NA,CASSLNLGAVYGYTF,TGTGCCAGCAGCTTAAATCTGGGGGCTGTCTATGGCTACACCTTC
TRBV12-1,TRBJ1-2,NA,NA,CASSFGLAGTPWGYTF,TGTGCCAGCAGCTTTGGTCTAGCCGGCACCCCCTGGGGCTACACCTTC
TRBV3-1/TRBV3-2,TRBJ2-7,NA,NA,CASSQDPGPAHEQYF,TGTGCCAGCAGCCAAGATCCGGGTCCCGCCCACGAGCAGTACTTC
TRBV2,TRBJ1-2,NA,NA,CASGANYGYTF,TGTGCCAGTGGTGCTAACTATGGCTACACCTTC
TRBV5-6,TRBJ1-2,NA,few,CASSHEHAPWGYTF,TGTGCCAGCAGCCATGAACACGCCCCCTGGGGCTACACCTTC
TRBV5-1,TRBJ2-2,TRBD2,NA,CASSRSSGGTGELFF,TGCGCCAGCAGCCGATCTTCGGGGGGTACCGGGGAGCTGTTTTTT
TRBV14,TRBJ1-2,NA,once,CASSVGIYYGYTF,TGTGCCAGCAGCGTCGGGATTTACTATGGCTACACCTTC
TRBV4-1,TRBJ2-1,TRBD2,NA,CASSQDSGGYNEQFF,TGCGCCAGCAGCCAAGATAGCGGGGGTTACAATGAGCAGTTCTTC
TRBV7-7,TRBJ2-2,NA,NA,CASSAAGGELFF,TGTGCTAGCAGCGCCGCGGGTGGGGAGCTGTTTTTT
TRBV19,TRBJ1-2,NA,NA,CAGGGRGGYGYTF,TGTGCCGGAGGGGGACGAGGGGGCTATGGCTACACCTTC
TRBV6-2/TRBV6-3,TRBJ1-4,NA,NA,CASSYSTKQKNEKLFF,TGTGCCAGCAGTTACTCGACTAAACAGAAAAATGAAAAACTGTTTTTT
TRBV5-1,TRBJ1-1,NA,NA,CASSREMNTEAFF,TGCGCCAGCAGTAGGGAAATGAACACTGAAGCTTTCTTT
TRBV6-2/TRBV6-3,TRBJ1-2,NA,NA,CASSPQADNYGYTF,TGTGCCAGCAGTCCCCAGGCTGATAACTATGGCTACACCTTC
TRBV24-1,TRBJ1-4,NA,NA,CATSASGEGEKLFF,TGTGCCACCAGTGCGTCAGGCGAAGGCGAAAAACTGTTTTTT
TRBV4-2,TRBJ2-3,NA,NA,CASTGAGDTQYF,TGTGCCAGCACGGGAGCCGGGGATACGCAGTATTTT
TRBV18,TRBJ1-1,NA,NA,CASSPSGDDDTEAFF,TGTGCCAGCTCACCCTCGGGGGATGACGACACTGAAGCTTTCTTT
TRBV6-5,TRBJ2-7,NA,NA,CASSFSTATYEQYF,TGTGCCAGCAGTTTTTCGACAGCCACCTACGAGCAGTACTTC
TRBV5-1,TRBJ2-2,NA,NA,CASSLQGSPNTGELFF,TGCGCCAGCAGCTTACAGGGTTCCCCGAACACCGGGGAGCTGTTTTTT
TRBV19,TRBJ2-7,NA,NA,CASSIRAASSYEQYF,TGTGCCAGTAGTATAAGGGCAGCAAGCTCCTACGAGCAGTACTTC
TRBV15,TRBJ2-7,NA,NA,CATSRDPGTYEQYF,TGTGCCACCAGCAGAGATCCCGGGACCTACGAGCAGTACTTC
TRBV9,TRBJ2-5,NA,NA,CASSSALRDTARETQYF,TGTGCCAGCAGCTCTGCCCTCCGGGACACAGCACGGGAGACCCAGTACTTC
TRBV18,TRBJ1-1,NA,NA,CASSPTVSGDTEAFF,TGTGCCAGCTCACCAACGGTCTCGGGGGACACTGAAGCTTTCTTT
TRBV10-3,TRBJ2-2,NA,NA,CAIRRVPETGELFF,TGTGCCATCAGAAGGGTTCCGGAGACCGGGGAGCTGTTTTTT
TRBV5-1,TRBJ1-3,NA,NA,CASSPGGTGNTIYF,TGCGCCAGCAGCCCGGGGGGCACTGGAAACACCATATATTTT
TRBV25-1,TRBJ1-1,NA,few,CASSEYPDREAFF,TGTGCCAGCAGTGAATATCCCGACAGAGAAGCTTTCTTT
TRBV4-1,TRBJ2-2,NA,NA,CASSHPIMNTGELFF,TGCGCCAGCAGCCATCCCATTATGAACACCGGGGAGCTGTTTTTT
TRBV5-1,TRBJ1-2,NA,NA,CASSLAGGTYGYTF,TGCGCCAGCAGCTTGGCCGGGGGGACCTATGGCTACACCTTC